These 6 T cell receptor beta chains came from one sample sequenced in a study of T cell responses to AZD1222 COVID-19 vaccine. Using immunoSEQ multiplex PCR, the repertoire was profiled, and TCRdb retains in-frame clones only, with some absent. The sample shows some 110,000 clones, approximately 89% of them seen only once. Sample: peripheral blood, taken 28 days after the second AZD1222 dose. The receptors here all came from an adult who received the AZD1222 COVID-19 vaccine.

This chain joins TRBV20-1 and TRBJ2-7, with D possibly TRBD2 on 6 matching bases. Germline lookup yields CDR1 DFQATT and CDR2 SNEGSKA (reference sequence). The CDR3 is made up of 16 amino acids. Trimming removed 3 bases from V and 0 bases from J, with 18 bases in between. CDR3 protein: CSASPPLGGVSYEQYF. CDR3 DNA sequence: TGCAGTGCTAGTCCACCGTTGGGCGGGGTCTCCTACGAGCAGTACTTC.

This chain joins TRBV3-1 (or the pseudogene TRBV3-2) and TRBJ1-5; TRBD1 is a possible D gene (5 bases). Germline CDR1 is LGHDT and CDR2 is YNNKEL (reference sequence). CDR3 length: 14 residues. V was shortened by 7 bases and J by 0 bases, with 10 bases between the two germline ends. In nucleotides, the CDR3 is TGTGCCAGCAACGATAGGGGTAGCAATCAGCCCCAGCATTTT. This codes for CASNDRGSNQPQHF.

The chain uses TRBV5-1 and TRBJ2-1; D assignment may be TRBD1 or TRBD2 (5 bases each). V was pared by 2 bases and J by 3 bases, with 18 bases between. The CDR3 sequence is 17 residues long. The germline CDR1 and CDR2 sequences are SGHRS and YFSETQ. The CDR3 sequence: CASSFGGLARGYNEQFF. CDR3 sequence (DNA): TGCGCCAGCAGCTTTGGGGGTTTGGCGCGTGGCTACAATGAGCAGTTCTTC.

This chain uses TRBV18 with TRBJ2-5, with D possibly matching TRBD2 (6 bases). V lost 3 bases, J lost 5 bases, and 22 bases lay in between. Per germline, CDR1 KGHSH and CDR2 LQKENI. This CDR3 is built from 17 residues. This chain's CDR3 is CASSPLAPGRDSETQYF. CDR3 nucleotide sequence: TGTGCCAGCTCACCTTTGGCTCCGGGACGGGACTCGGAGACCCAGTACTTC.

V gene TRBV6-1 combines with J gene TRBJ2-5; 9 positions agree with TRBD2. J gave up 5 bases and V 1 base, and 14 bases lay outside the gene matches. CDR1 and CDR2 (germline): MNHNS, SASEGT. The CDR3 is 18 amino acids. Here the CDR3 reads CASSEEGLAGGPRETQYF. CDR3 sequence (DNA): TGTGCCAGCAGTGAAGAGGGGCTGGCGGGGGGGCCGCGCGAGACCCAGTACTTC.

This clone was observed at least ten times. The chain carries TRBV4-3 and TRBJ2-7; no reliable D call. The CDR3 is made up of 15 amino acids. V shed 4 bases and J shed 1 base, with 14 bases lying between them. The V gene's germline CDR1 is LGHNA and CDR2 YSLEER. Here the CDR3 reads CASSPNWGSSYEQYF. The CDR3 DNA sequence: TGCGCCAGCAGCCCCAATTGGGGATCGTCCTACGAGCAGTACTTC.